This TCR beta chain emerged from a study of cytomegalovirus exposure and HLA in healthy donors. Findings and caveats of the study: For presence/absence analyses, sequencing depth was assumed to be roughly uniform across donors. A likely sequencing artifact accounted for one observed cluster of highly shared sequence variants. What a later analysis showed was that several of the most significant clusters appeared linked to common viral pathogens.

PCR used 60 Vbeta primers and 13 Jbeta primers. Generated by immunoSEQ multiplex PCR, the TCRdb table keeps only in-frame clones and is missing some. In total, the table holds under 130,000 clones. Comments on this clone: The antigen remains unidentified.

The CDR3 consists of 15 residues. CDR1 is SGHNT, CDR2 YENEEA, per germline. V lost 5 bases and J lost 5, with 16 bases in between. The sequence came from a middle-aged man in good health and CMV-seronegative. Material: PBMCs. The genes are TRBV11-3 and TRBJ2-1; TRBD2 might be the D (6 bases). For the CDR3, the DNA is TGTGCCAGCAGCCAGGCAGGAGGGTTCCACAATGAGCAGTTCTTC. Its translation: CASSQAGGFHNEQFF.